The rows below give T cell receptor beta chains drawn from one sample of a study of shared clonotypes between healthy human individuals. The protocol was immunoSEQ multiplex PCR, while the TCRdb copy is restricted to in-frame clones and leaves out a portion. The sample records around 690,000 clones, roughly 91% being singletons. Sequencing input: memory CD8+ T cells from PBMCs. All receptors come from a man between 18 and 29 years old in good health. Some clones in this sample may be carry-over from other donors' samples. The CDR3 runs from the conserved cysteine through the conserved F or W. The order of the fields is V gene, D gene, J gene, clone size, CDR3 DNA, CDR3 protein. D genes are given only for firm matches. Part of the rows lack a size; the others show once, few, many or a class for expanded clones.

v_call: TRBV27
d_call: -
j_call: TRBJ2-7
clone_size: few
cdr3_nt: TGTGCCAGCACCCCCCTGCCAGGGCGCCACGAGCAGTACTTC
cdr3_aa: CASTPLPGRHEQYF

v_call: TRBV4-1
d_call: -
j_call: TRBJ2-7
clone_size: -
cdr3_nt: TGCGCCAGCTGGTCCGGGACAAAGGGCGAGCAGTACTTC
cdr3_aa: CASWSGTKGEQYF

v_call: TRBV4-1
d_call: TRBD2
j_call: TRBJ2-3
clone_size: once
cdr3_nt: TGCGCCAGCAGCTTAGGGACTAGACCCAACACAGATACGCAGTATTTT
cdr3_aa: CASSLGTRPNTDTQYF

v_call: TRBV7-9
d_call: -
j_call: TRBJ2-1
clone_size: -
cdr3_nt: TGTGCCAGTGGCCTGGGGGGATCCTACAATGAGCAGTTCTTC
cdr3_aa: CASGLGGSYNEQFF

v_call: TRBV27
d_call: TRBD2
j_call: TRBJ2-7
clone_size: -
cdr3_nt: TGTGCCAGCAAGACAGGGACTAGCGGGAGGGTCCACGAGCAGTACTTC
cdr3_aa: CASKTGTSGRVHEQYF

v_call: TRBV29-1
d_call: -
j_call: TRBJ1-4
clone_size: -
cdr3_nt: TGCAGCGTTGACGGGCAAGATGAAAAACTGTTTTTT
cdr3_aa: CSVDGQDEKLFF

v_call: TRBV7-9
d_call: TRBD1
j_call: TRBJ1-2
clone_size: -
cdr3_nt: TGTGCCAGCAGCTGGGGACAGTCGGACTATGGCTACACCTTC
cdr3_aa: CASSWGQSDYGYTF

v_call: TRBV4-1
d_call: -
j_call: TRBJ1-2
clone_size: -
cdr3_nt: TGCGCCAGCAGCCAAGTGCGTCGGGCCGTCTATGGCTACACCTTC
cdr3_aa: CASSQVRRAVYGYTF

v_call: TRBV10-3
d_call: -
j_call: TRBJ1-2
clone_size: -
cdr3_nt: TGTGCCAGTGCGCGGGGTCTTGGCTACACCTTC
cdr3_aa: CASARGLGYTF

v_call: TRBV5-1
d_call: TRBD1
j_call: TRBJ2-5
clone_size: -
cdr3_nt: TGCGCCAGCACCGTCCAGGGACAGCAAGAGACCCAGTACTTC
cdr3_aa: CASTVQGQQETQYF